These 10 T cell receptor beta chains were all obtained from the same sample, sequenced in a study of shared clonotypes between healthy human individuals. The naive CD8 subset, CD45RO-negative cells positively selected for CCR7, excluded terminally differentiated effector memory CD45RA+ cells. TCRdb keeps only in-frame clones here, not all; method: immunoSEQ multiplex PCR. The sample shows around 2,000,000 clones, around 96% of them seen only once. Sequencing was performed on naive CD8+ T cells sorted from blood. All receptors come from a man aged 18 to 29 in good health.

The rearrangement links TRBV27 to TRBJ2-1, with 9 bases lining up with TRBD2. The germline gives CDR1 MNHEY, CDR2 SMNVEV (reference sequence). V gave up 6 bases and J gave up 7 bases; unmatched junction bases: 10. The CDR3 is made up of 15 amino acids. CDR3: CASSPLLRGGNEQFF. In DNA form, the CDR3 reads TGTGCCAGCAGCCCTCTCTTGCGGGGGGGGAATGAGCAGTTCTTC.

This chain links TRBV28 with TRBJ2-1; 11 nucleotides agree with TRBD2. J lost 7 bases, V lost 3 bases, and 5 bases had no gene match. CDR1 MDHEN and CDR2 SYDVKM come from the germline V gene. The CDR3 length is 15 residues. CDR3 bases: TGTGCCAGCAGTTTTGCCCTAGCGGGGGGAAATGAGCAGTTCTTC. The encoded protein is CASSFALAGGNEQFF.

The rearrangement links TRBV5-4 to TRBJ2-5, with D possibly being TRBD1 or TRBD2 (5 bases each). V gave up 3 bases and J gave up 5 bases, with 17 bases separating them. The CDR3 is 15 amino acids. The germline CDR1 and CDR2 sequences are SGHNT and YYREEE (reference sequence). CDR3 nucleotide sequence: TGTGCCAGCAGCTCCCCTGAGGGGCTGGAGGAGACCCAGTACTTC. Its protein product is CASSSPEGLEETQYF.

This chain links TRBV25-1 with TRBJ1-1; TRBD1 agrees at 11 bases. CDR1 MGHDK and CDR2 SYGVNS come from the germline V gene. V shed 8 bases, J shed 5 bases, and the junction held 4 bases outside the gene matches. The CDR3 contains 13 residues. This CDR3 is CASWDRGFTEAFF. CDR3 bases: TGTGCCAGCTGGGACAGGGGGTTTACTGAAGCTTTCTTT. The variable domain in full, with the rest retrieved from reference TRBV25-1 and TRBJ1-1, is EADIYQTPRYLVIGTGKKITLECSQTMGHDKMYWYQQDPGMELHLIHYSYGVNSTEKGDLSSESTVSRIRTEHFPLTLESARPSHTSQYLCASWDRGFTEAFFGQGTRLTVV.

V is TRBV29-1 and J is TRBJ2-1; TRBD2 aligns across 10 bases. V lost 5 bases and J lost 7; bases outside the gene matches: 8. The CDR3 covers 14 residues. The V gene's germline CDR1 is SQVTM and CDR2 ANQGSEA. The CDR3 is CSVPGTSVLNEQFF. The CDR3 DNA follows: TGCAGCGTTCCCGGGACTAGCGTCTTGAATGAGCAGTTCTTC.

The V gene is TRBV13, the J gene TRBJ2-1; 8 bases line up with TRBD2. J gave up 2 bases and V 5 bases, and 2 bases lay outside the gene matches. The V gene's germline CDR1 is PRHDT and CDR2 FYEKMQ (reference sequence). The CDR3 has 14 amino acids. The CDR3 nucleotides read TGTGCCAGCAGCCCGGGACTAGCCTACAATGAGCAGTTCTTC. This translates into CASSPGLAYNEQFF.

The chain has TRBV4-3 and TRBJ1-2, with TRBD1 as a possible D gene (5 bases). Trimming pared 7 bases from V and 14 bases from J, leaving 17 bases between. The CDR3 runs to 11 residues. The germline V gene encodes CDR1 LGHNA and CDR2 YSLEER. CDR3 sequence: CASKGTRESTF. The CDR3, as DNA: TGCGCCAGCAAAGGGACGCGGGAGAGTACCTTC.

This chain connects TRBV28 to TRBJ1-2; maybe TRBD1 (5 bases). The V end was cut by 6 bases, the J end by 0 bases, with 11 bases between. Germline lookup yields CDR1 MDHEN and CDR2 SYDVKM. This CDR3 is built from 14 residues. The CDR3 coding sequence is TGTGCCAGCAGCTGGGACCCTACTAACTATGGCTACACCTTC. Its protein product is CASSWDPTNYGYTF.

The genes are TRBV5-1 and TRBJ2-7; D unresolved. The CDR3 is made up of 15 amino acids. The V end was cut by 4 bases, the J end by 4 bases, with 18 bases between. The V gene's germline CDR1 is SGHRS and CDR2 YFSETQ. Written as DNA, the CDR3 is TGCGCCAGCAGCCCCATATCAAATAGTATATACGAGCAGTACTTC. Amino acids: CASSPISNSIYEQYF. The full variable domain, rest sourced from reference TRBV5-1 and TRBJ2-7, is KAGVTQTPRYLIKTRGQQVTLSCSPISGHRSVSWYQQTPGQGLQFLFEYFSETQRNKGNFPGRFSGRQFSNSRSEMNVSTLELGDSALYLCASSPISNSIYEQYFGPGTRLTVT.

The chain recombines TRBV5-3 with TRBJ2-7, with D maybe TRBD2 (5 bases). TRBV5-3 is classed as an ORF, of uncertain function. The CDR3 sequence is 15 residues long. The germline V and J ends were trimmed by 0 bases and 5 bases, with 15 bases remaining between them. The CDR3 DNA sequence: TGTGCCAGAAGCTTGGGCGTAGGGTGGGGAGACGAGCAGTACTTC. Its protein is CARSLGVGWGDEQYF.